The 25 T cell receptor beta chains given below trace back to one sample, sequenced in a study of T cell responses to AZD1222 COVID-19 vaccine listed by TCRdb under 2021. What this sample's time point label stands for: baseline before first vaccination. Libraries came from the immunoSEQ multiplex PCR assay. TCRdb's version of the immuneACCESS table is confined to in-frame rearrangements and falls short of the full clone set. An unresolved V gene accounts for under half of the shortfall where checked; the remainder is of unknown origin. This sample has some 140,000 clones in its table, and 92% of those were observed once. Jointly, the top ten make up around 3.2% of the sample. Source: peripheral blood, taken on day 0 of AZD1222 vaccination. These receptors all stem from an adult in good health.

V usage is TRBV5-6 and J usage is TRBJ1-4, with D perhaps TRBD1 (5 bases). CDR1 and CDR2 from the germline V gene are SGHDT and YYEEEE. This CDR3 is built from 15 residues. V lost 3 bases to trimming and J lost 8 bases, with 17 bases between them. As DNA, the CDR3 is TGTGCCAGCAGCTCCCCCCCCGTGGGGGACGAAAAACTGTTTTTT. Protein: CASSSPPVGDEKLFF.

This chain uses TRBV12-3 or TRBV12-4 with TRBJ2-1, with 7 bases fitting TRBD1. The CDR3 runs to 13 residues. The V gene end was trimmed by 6 bases and the J gene end by 12 bases; junction bases not matched to a gene: 11. The CDR3 protein is CASSQLTGVAQFF. The CDR3 DNA reads TGTGCCAGCAGCCAACTTACAGGGGTTGCGCAGTTCTTC.

The rearrangement joins TRBV27 to TRBJ2-1; D is unclear. Germline V CDR1 and CDR2: MNHEY, SMNVEV (reference sequence). Trimming pared 5 bases from V and 9 bases from J, leaving 8 bases between. The CDR3 sequence is 11 residues long. CDR3 residues: CASSPGTEQFF. Written as DNA, the CDR3 is TGTGCCAGCAGTCCCGGTACTGAGCAGTTCTTC.

J is TRBJ2-3 and V is TRBV6-1; possibly TRBD2 for D (6 bases). V was shortened by 2 bases and J by 0 bases, with 12 bases between the two germline ends. This CDR3 spans 16 amino acids. Per germline, CDR1 MNHNS and CDR2 SASEGT. The CDR3 DNA is TGTGCCAGCAGTGAACGGCGGGAAGGAAGCACAGATACGCAGTATTTT. Its protein is CASSERREGSTDTQYF.

The rearrangement links TRBV7-6 to TRBJ2-2; TRBD2 might be the D (5 bases). Per germline, CDR1 SGHVS and CDR2 FNYEAQ. V was pared by 5 bases and J by 4 bases, with 17 bases between. The CDR3 is 16 amino acids. The CDR3 bases are TGTGCCAGCAGCAGTGCTTGGTCCGGACTCACCGGGGAGCTGTTTTTT. This encodes CASSSAWSGLTGELFF.

The V and J genes are TRBV6-5 and TRBJ2-7, with D unclear. CDR3 length: 12 residues. CDR1 is MNHEY and CDR2 is SVGAGI in the germline V gene. V lost 4 bases and J lost 3, with 7 bases in between. Here the CDR3 DNA reads TGTGCCAGCAGTTTTAACGGCTACGAGCAGTACTTC. Translated: CASSFNGYEQYF.

The V and J genes are TRBV30 and TRBJ2-7; TRBD2 aligns across 14 bases. The length of the CDR3 is 14 residues. V lost 5 bases, J lost 2 bases, and 2 bases stayed unmatched. Germline loops: CDR1 GTSNPN, CDR2 SVGIG (reference sequence). CDR3 amino acids: CAWRLAGGPYEQYF. The CDR3 DNA reads as TGTGCCTGGCGACTAGCGGGAGGGCCCTACGAGCAGTACTTC.

The CDR3 DNA reads TGTGCCAGCAGCTTAGGACCCGTTAATGAAAAACTGTTTTTT. It specifies CASSLGPVNEKLFF. The rearrangement uses TRBV7-3 and TRBJ1-4; unclear D gene. CDR1 and CDR2 (germline): SGHTA, FQGTGA. V was clipped by 2 bases and J by 4 bases, with 8 bases between them. This CDR3 has 14 residues. The full variable domain, its missing parts supplied by reference TRBV7-3 and TRBJ1-4, is GAGVSQTPSNKVTEKGKYVELRCDPISGHTALYWYRQSLGQGPEFLIYFQGTGAADDSGLPNDRFFAVRPEGSVSTLKIQRTERGDSAVYLCASSLGPVNEKLFFGSGTQLSVL.

The chain couples TRBV7-8 to TRBJ1-5; 7 bases line up with TRBD1. J lost 0 bases, V lost 1 base, and 6 bases had no gene match. The CDR3 covers 17 residues. Looked up from germline, CDR1 is SGHVS and CDR2 is FQNEAQ. CDR3 in DNA: TGTGCCAGCAGCTTAGTAGGGGGACAGCTTAGCAATCAGCCCCAGCATTTT. Its translation is CASSLVGGQLSNQPQHF.

The chain links TRBV7-2 to TRBJ1-5; D is unresolved. The CDR3 has 16 residues. V lost 1 base and J 3 bases, leaving 13 bases between the germline ends. The germline CDR1 and CDR2 sequences are SGHTA and FQGNSA. Here the CDR3 reads CASSLVARPDNQPQHF. In nucleotides, the CDR3 is TGTGCCAGCAGCTTAGTCGCCAGGCCCGACAATCAGCCCCAGCATTTT.

This clone was seen just once. The rearrangement joins TRBV10-3 to TRBJ1-5; D remains ambiguous. V lost 3 bases to trimming and J lost 0 bases, with 15 bases between them. Germline CDR1 ENHRY, CDR2 SYGVKD. CDR3 length: 17 amino acids. The CDR3: CAISDTVRRYSNQPQHF. In DNA, the CDR3 is TGTGCCATCAGTGACACTGTGCGCCGATATAGCAATCAGCCCCAGCATTTT.

The chain joins TRBV29-1 to TRBJ2-1, with D tentatively TRBD1 or TRBD2 (5 bases each). With 7 bases removed from V and 2 bases from J, the gap between germline ends came to 21 bases. This CDR3 is built from 16 residues. CDR1 SQVTM and CDR2 ANQGSEA come from the germline V gene. CDR3 nucleotide sequence: TGCAGCGGTGGCCCTACTGGGACCCACACCTACAATGAGCAGTTCTTC. As protein: CSGGPTGTHTYNEQFF.

This chain connects TRBV20-1 to TRBJ2-1, with D unclear. V lost 5 bases, J lost 7 bases, and 9 bases lay in between. Germline-derived CDR1 and CDR2 are DFQATT and SNEGSKA (reference sequence). This CDR3 is 11 amino acids long. CDR3 DNA sequence: TGCAGTGCTGGCCCGCGGAATGAGCAGTTCTTC. Amino acids: CSAGPRNEQFF.

The CDR3 reads CAWDSSGGFQETQYF. In DNA, the CDR3 is TGTGCCTGGGACTCTAGCGGGGGATTCCAAGAGACCCAGTACTTC. This chain links TRBV30 with TRBJ2-5; 10 bases align to TRBD2. This CDR3 is 15 amino acids long. Germline lookup yields CDR1 GTSNPN and CDR2 SVGIG (reference sequence). V dropped 5 bases and J dropped 1; count of bases not matched to a gene: 7.

V and J are TRBV7-9 and TRBJ2-1, with 11 bases that match TRBD2. In germline, CDR1 is SEHNR, CDR2 FQNEAQ (reference sequence). CDR3 length: 16 residues. After removal of 6 bases from V and 5 bases from J, the junction contained 9 bases not matched to a gene. CDR3 sequence reads: CASSPSGRLHDNEQFF. DNA for the CDR3: TGTGCCAGCAGTCCTAGCGGGAGGCTACATGACAATGAGCAGTTCTTC.

The chain has TRBV4-1 and TRBJ1-2, with 8 bases aligning to TRBD1. This CDR3 contains 15 residues. The ends lost 1 base at V and 1 base at J; junction bases unmatched: 2. CDR1 is MGHRA, CDR2 YSYEKL, per germline. In DNA, the CDR3 is TGCGCCAGCAGCCAAGGGACAGGGATTAACTATGGCTACACCTTC. Translating gives CASSQGTGINYGYTF.

V and J are TRBV2 and TRBJ1-5; D remains unclear. The CDR3 length is 15 residues. Germline V gene data show CDR1 as SNHLY and CDR2 as FYNNEI. Trimming cost V 6 bases and J 0 bases, with 12 bases left between them. In DNA, the CDR3 is TGTGCCAGCAGGGAGACGGTAAATAGCAATCAGCCCCAGCATTTT. Protein: CASRETVNSNQPQHF.

This chain uses TRBV6-4 with TRBJ2-2, with a possible D match to TRBD2 (5 bases). The CDR3 consists of 14 residues. Germline loops: CDR1 MRHNA, CDR2 SNTAGT. V was cut by 0 bases and J by 3 bases, with 5 bases left in between. The CDR3 spells CASSDSRDTGELFF. CDR3 in DNA: TGTGCCAGCAGTGACTCGAGGGACACCGGGGAGCTGTTTTTT.

J is TRBJ1-2 and V is TRBV5-6; TRBD1 aligns across 7 bases. With V trimmed by 3 bases and J by 3 bases, 8 bases remained unmatched. This CDR3 has 15 residues. Germline values: CDR1 SGHDT, CDR2 YYEEEE. CDR3 in DNA: TGTGCCAGCAGCTCCACACGCGGGACAGACTATGGCTACACCTTC. Protein: CASSSTRGTDYGYTF.

This clone was seen only once. The chain links TRBV5-8 to TRBJ1-1, with D possibly TRBD1 on 5 matching bases. V lost 1 base, J lost 12 bases, and 13 bases lay in between. Germline V CDR1 and CDR2: SGHTS, YDEGEE. The CDR3 length is 12 residues. The CDR3 DNA follows: TGTGCCAGCAGCTTGAACGGGGACCGGCCTTTCTTT. This codes for CASSLNGDRPFF.

This rearrangement joins TRBV4-1 to TRBJ1-3, with D unresolved. Germline CDR1 reads MGHRA; CDR2 reads YSYEKL. V lost 0 bases, J lost 3 bases, and 9 bases lay in between. This CDR3 has 15 amino acids. In DNA, the CDR3 is TGCGCCAGCAGCCAAGATTTCGCTATTGGAAACACCATATATTTT. Translated, it gives CASSQDFAIGNTIYF.

This rearrangement joins TRBV3-1 (or the pseudogene TRBV3-2) to TRBJ1-1; no firm D call. The germline CDR1 and CDR2 sequences are LGHDT and YNNKEL (reference sequence). Trimming cost V 6 bases and J 6 bases, with 11 bases left between them. The CDR3 totals 12 residues. CDR3 protein: CASRGPVAEAFF. Here the CDR3 DNA reads TGTGCCAGCAGGGGTCCTGTGGCTGAAGCTTTCTTT.

The V and J genes are TRBV14 and TRBJ1-1; 9 bases align to TRBD1. CDR1 and CDR2 (germline): SGHDN, FVKESK. CDR3 length equals 14 residues. With 6 bases clipped from V and 4 bases from J, the junction kept 6 bases outside the gene matches. The CDR3 nucleotides read TGTGCCAGCAGTCAACAGGGGGCGAGCACTGAAGCTTTCTTT. It is translated as CASSQQGASTEAFF.

This chain connects TRBV5-1 to TRBJ2-6, with 8 bases lining up with TRBD2. The CDR3 sequence is 19 residues long. Unmatched junction bases numbered 12, after V lost 4 bases and J lost 0 bases. CDR1 is SGHRS and CDR2 is YFSETQ in the germline V gene. CDR3 in DNA: TGCGCCAGCAGCACCTCCACTAGCGGAGGGGCCTCTGGGGCCAACGTCCTGACTTTC. Amino acids: CASSTSTSGGASGANVLTF.

The gene calls are TRBV2 and TRBJ1-2; 10 bases map to TRBD1. With 8 bases clipped from V and 3 bases from J, the junction kept 0 bases outside the gene matches. Germline loops: CDR1 SNHLY, CDR2 FYNNEI. The CDR3 totals 12 residues. For the CDR3, the DNA is TGTGCCAGCGACAGGGGGCACTATGGCTACACCTTC. It yields the protein CASDRGHYGYTF.